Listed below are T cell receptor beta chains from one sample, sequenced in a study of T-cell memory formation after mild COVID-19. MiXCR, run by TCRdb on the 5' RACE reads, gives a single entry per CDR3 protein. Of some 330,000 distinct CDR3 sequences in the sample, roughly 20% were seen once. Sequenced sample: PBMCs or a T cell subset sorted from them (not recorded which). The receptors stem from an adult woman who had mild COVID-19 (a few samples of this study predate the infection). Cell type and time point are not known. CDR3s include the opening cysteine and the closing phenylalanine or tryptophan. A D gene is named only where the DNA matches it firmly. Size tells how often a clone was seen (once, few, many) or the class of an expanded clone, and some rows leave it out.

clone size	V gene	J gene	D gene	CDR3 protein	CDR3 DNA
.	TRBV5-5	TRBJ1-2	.	CASSLASGRTLYGYTF	TGTGCCAGCAGCTTGGCGAGTGGACGGACTCTCTATGGCTACACCTTC
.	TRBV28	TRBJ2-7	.	CASIEGNTYEQYF	TGTGCCAGCATAGAGGGTAACACCTACGAGCAGTACTTC
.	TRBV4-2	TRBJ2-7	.	CASSQDNGGTYEQYF	TGTGCCAGCAGCCAAGATAATGGCGGGACCTACGAGCAGTACTTC
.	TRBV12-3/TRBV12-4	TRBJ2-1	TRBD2	CASSLRGRGGSEQFF	TGTGCCAGCAGTTTACGCGGGAGGGGTGGTAGTGAGCAGTTCTTC
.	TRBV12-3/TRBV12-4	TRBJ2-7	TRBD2	CASSSSGVSSYEQYF	TGTGCCAGCAGTAGTAGCGGGGTGAGCTCCTACGAGCAGTACTTC
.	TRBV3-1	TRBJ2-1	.	CASSQDVTGADNEQFF	TGTGCCAGCAGCCAAGATGTGACGGGGGCCGACAATGAGCAGTTCTTC
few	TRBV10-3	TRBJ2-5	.	CAIRGEARETQYF	TGTGCCATCAGGGGAGAGGCGCGGGAGACCCAGTACTTC
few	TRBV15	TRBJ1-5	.	CATSRDRSSNQPQHF	TGTGCCACCAGCAGAGATCGCAGTTCCAATCAGCCCCAGCATTTT
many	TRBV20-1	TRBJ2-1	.	CSARPGLRVINEQFF	TGCAGTGCTAGACCGGGTCTCCGAGTTATCAATGAGCAGTTCTTC
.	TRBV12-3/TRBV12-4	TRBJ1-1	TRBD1	CASSPPTGANTEAFF	TGTGCCAGCAGCCCGCCGACAGGGGCGAACACTGAAGCTTTCTTT
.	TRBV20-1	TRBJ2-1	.	CSARADAGTYNEQFF	TGCAGTGCTAGAGCCGACGCGGGGACATACAATGAGCAGTTCTTC
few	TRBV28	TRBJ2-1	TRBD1	CASSLPGTGNNNEQFF	TGTGCCAGCAGTTTACCCGGGACAGGGAATAACAATGAGCAGTTCTTC
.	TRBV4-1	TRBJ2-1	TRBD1	CASSRTGTGVYGREQFF	TGCGCCAGCAGCCGGACCGGGACAGGGGTTTATGGGCGTGAGCAGTTCTTC
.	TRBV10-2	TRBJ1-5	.	CASSESPQPQHF	TGCGCCAGCAGTGAATCCCCTCAGCCCCAGCATTTT
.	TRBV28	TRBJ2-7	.	CASAAQAVIYEQYF	TGTGCCAGCGCCGCACAGGCGGTAATCTACGAGCAGTACTTC
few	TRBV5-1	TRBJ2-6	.	CASSLASSSSGANVLTF	TGCGCCAGCAGCTTGGCAAGCTCGAGCTCTGGGGCCAACGTCCTGACTTTC
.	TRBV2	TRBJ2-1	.	CASSEGGGLNEQFF	TGTGCCAGCAGTGAAGGCGGGGGCCTCAATGAGCAGTTCTTC
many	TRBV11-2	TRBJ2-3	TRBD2	CASSRRLAGVDTQYF	TGTGCCAGCAGTCGAAGACTAGCGGGGGTAGATACGCAGTATTTT
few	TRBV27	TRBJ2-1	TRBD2	CASSSGGTSGRYEQFF	TGTGCCAGCAGTTCAGGAGGGACTAGCGGGAGATATGAGCAGTTCTTC
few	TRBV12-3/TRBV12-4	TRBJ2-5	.	CASSPRHYLETQYF	TGTGCCAGCAGTCCCCGACATTACCTAGAGACCCAGTACTTC
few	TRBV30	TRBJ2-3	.	CAWSLSPVSSTDTQYF	TGTGCCTGGAGTCTGAGTCCGGTATCGAGCACAGATACGCAGTATTTT
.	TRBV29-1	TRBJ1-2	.	CSVSLGAGEGGYTF	TGCAGCGTTTCCTTGGGTGCAGGGGAGGGAGGCTACACCTTC
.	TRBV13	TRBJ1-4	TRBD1	CASSLYRGNEKLFF	TGTGCCAGCAGCTTATACAGGGGAAATGAAAAACTGTTTTTT
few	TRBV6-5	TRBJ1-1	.	CASSYSWQMNTEAFF	TGTGCCAGCAGTTACTCGTGGCAGATGAACACTGAAGCTTTCTTT
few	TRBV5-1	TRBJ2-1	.	CASSFGRGGTYNEQFF	TGCGCCAGCAGCTTTGGTAGGGGCGGCACCTACAATGAGCAGTTCTTC
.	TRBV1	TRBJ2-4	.	CTSSQSREGQVAKNIQYF	TGCACCAGCAGCCAATCCCGGGAGGGTCAGGTAGCCAAAAACATTCAGTACTTC
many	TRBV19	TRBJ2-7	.	CASSQSAHEQYF	TGTGCCAGTAGTCAAAGCGCTCACGAGCAGTACTTC
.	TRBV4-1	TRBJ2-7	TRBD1	CASSFTGAYEQYF	TGCGCCAGCAGCTTCACAGGGGCCTACGAGCAGTACTTC
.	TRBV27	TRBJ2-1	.	CASSPWTPLRRDEQFF	TGTGCCAGCAGTCCTTGGACGCCCCTAAGGAGGGATGAGCAGTTCTTC
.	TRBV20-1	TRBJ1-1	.	CSASYAGTVNTEAFF	TGCAGTGCTTCCTATGCAGGGACGGTGAACACTGAAGCTTTCTTT
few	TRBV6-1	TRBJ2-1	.	CASSVSGTQQFF	TGTGCCAGCAGTGTCTCCGGGACTCAGCAGTTCTTC
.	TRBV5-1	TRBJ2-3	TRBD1	CASRQPGQGIAQYF	TGCGCCAGCAGACAGCCGGGACAGGGGATAGCGCAGTATTTT
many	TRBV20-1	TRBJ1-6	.	CSASEAGKESPLHF	TGCAGTGCTAGCGAGGCAGGGAAAGAATCACCCCTCCACTTT
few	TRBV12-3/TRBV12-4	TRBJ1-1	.	CASSFPDRNTEAFF	TGTGCCAGCAGTTTCCCGGACAGAAACACTGAAGCTTTCTTT
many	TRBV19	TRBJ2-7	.	CASSALSGYEQYF	TGTGCCAGTAGTGCTTTAAGCGGGTACGAGCAGTACTTC
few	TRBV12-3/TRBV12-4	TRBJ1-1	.	CASLELRRNTEAFF	TGTGCCAGCCTCGAGTTAAGACGGAACACTGAAGCTTTCTTT
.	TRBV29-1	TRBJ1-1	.	CSARRQENTEAFF	TGCAGCGCCCGGAGACAGGAGAACACTGAAGCTTTCTTT
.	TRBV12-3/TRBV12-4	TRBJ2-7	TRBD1	CASSQPGQSLYEQYF	TGTGCCAGCAGCCAACCGGGACAGTCCCTTTACGAGCAGTACTTC
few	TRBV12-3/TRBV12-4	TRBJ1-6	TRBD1	CASTPGQYNSPLHF	TGTGCCAGCACCCCGGGACAGTATAATTCACCCCTCCACTTT